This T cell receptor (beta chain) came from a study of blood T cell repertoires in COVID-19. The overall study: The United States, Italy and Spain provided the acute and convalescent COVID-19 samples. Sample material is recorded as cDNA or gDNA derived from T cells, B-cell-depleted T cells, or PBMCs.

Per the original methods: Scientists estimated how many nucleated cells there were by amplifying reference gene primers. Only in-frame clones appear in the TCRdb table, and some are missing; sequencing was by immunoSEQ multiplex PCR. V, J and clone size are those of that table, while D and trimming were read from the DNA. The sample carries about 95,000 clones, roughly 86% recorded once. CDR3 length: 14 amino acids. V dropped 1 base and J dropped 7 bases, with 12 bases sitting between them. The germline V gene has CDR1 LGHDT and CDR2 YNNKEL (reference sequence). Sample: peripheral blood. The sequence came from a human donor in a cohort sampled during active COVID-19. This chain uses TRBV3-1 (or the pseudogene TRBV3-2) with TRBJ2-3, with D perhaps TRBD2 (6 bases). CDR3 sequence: CASSQGTSPNTQYF. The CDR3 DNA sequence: TGTGCCAGCAGCCAAGGCACTAGCCCGAATACGCAGTATTTT.